These 22 T cell receptor beta chains were sequenced from one sample in a study of blood T cell repertoires in COVID-19. The method was immunoSEQ multiplex PCR; TCRdb's version includes in-frame clones alone and lacks a portion of them. The data hold about 200,000 clones, with about 90% observed a single time. The sequenced sample was PBMCs or T cells enriched from blood (not recorded which). The receptors come from a young woman who had recovered from COVID-19.

V and J are TRBV27 and TRBJ2-3, with 8 bases matching TRBD2. Unmatched junction bases numbered 6, after V lost 3 bases and J lost 1 base. CDR3 length equals 16 residues. CDR1 is MNHEY and CDR2 is SMNVEV in the germline V gene (reference sequence). The CDR3 loop is CASSLKLAEGTDTQYF. The CDR3 DNA follows: TGTGCCAGCAGTTTGAAACTAGCGGAGGGCACAGATACGCAGTATTTT.

This rearrangement joins TRBV5-5 to TRBJ1-6; 8 bases align to TRBD1. This CDR3 region has 15 residues. CDR1 is SGHKS and CDR2 is YYEKEE in the germline V gene (reference sequence). With 2 bases clipped from V and 7 bases from J, the junction kept 5 bases outside the gene matches. The CDR3 protein is CASSFWTGKNSPLHF. The DNA for the CDR3 is TGTGCCAGCAGCTTCTGGACAGGGAAGAATTCACCCCTCCACTTT.

The chain couples TRBV5-1 to TRBJ1-2; the D gene is possibly TRBD1 (5 bases). This CDR3 has 13 residues. V gave up 5 bases and J gave up 4 bases, with 12 bases separating them. The V gene's germline CDR1 is SGHRS and CDR2 YFSETQ. CDR3 protein: CASSLQESYGYTF. The CDR3 DNA reads as TGCGCCAGCAGTTTACAGGAGTCCTATGGCTACACCTTC. The full variable domain, with the rest looked up from reference TRBV5-1 and TRBJ1-2, is KAGVTQTPRYLIKTRGQQVTLSCSPISGHRSVSWYQQTPGQGLQFLFEYFSETQRNKGNFPGRFSGRQFSNSRSEMNVSTLELGDSALYLCASSLQESYGYTFGSGTRLTVV.

The chain employs TRBV29-1 and TRBJ1-2; TRBD1 matches at 8 bases. The CDR3 runs to 13 residues. Germline V gene data show CDR1 as SQVTM and CDR2 as ANQGSEA. The V segment lost 4 bases and the J segment 8 bases; nucleotides outside the gene matches: 9. CDR3 sequence (DNA): TGCAGCGTTGTTTTACTGGACAGGGACGGCTACACCTTC. This sequence encodes CSVVLLDRDGYTF.

This chain links TRBV11-3 with TRBJ1-2, with D tentatively TRBD1 (6 bases). Germline lookup yields CDR1 SGHNT and CDR2 YENEEA. This CDR3 is 12 amino acids long. With 3 bases removed from V and 7 bases from J, the gap between germline ends came to 9 bases. The CDR3 is CASSFNRVGYTF. In nucleotides, the CDR3 is TGTGCCAGCAGCTTCAACAGGGTTGGCTACACCTTC.

This clone was counted a few times. The chain carries TRBV6-2 or TRBV6-3 and TRBJ2-2; tentatively, D is TRBD1 (5 bases). In germline, CDR1 is MNHEY, CDR2 SVGEGT. The CDR3 covers 15 residues. Deletions cut 4 bases from V and 3 bases from J, with 12 bases between. The CDR3 DNA reads as TGTGCCAGCAGTTTGGTAGGGGATCACACCGGGGAGCTGTTTTTT. This translates into CASSLVGDHTGELFF.

The gene calls are TRBV9 and TRBJ2-7; 13 bases fit TRBD2. V was clipped by 2 bases and J by 2 bases; unmatched bases: 4. CDR1 is SGDLS and CDR2 is YYNGEE in the germline V gene. This CDR3 is built from 16 residues. CDR3 in amino acids: CASSVGLAGETYEQYF. The CDR3, as DNA: TGTGCCAGCAGCGTCGGACTAGCGGGGGAAACCTACGAGCAGTACTTC.

The chain is built from TRBV6-1 and TRBJ2-3, with 10 positions matching TRBD1. In germline, CDR1 is MNHNS, CDR2 SASEGT. Losses at the gene ends were 0 bases for V and 7 bases for J; bases not matched to a gene: 4. The CDR3 is 15 residues long. The CDR3 loop reads CASSEATGGAYTQYF. Written as DNA, the CDR3 is TGTGCCAGCAGTGAAGCGACAGGGGGCGCGTATACGCAGTATTTT.

CDR3 coding DNA: TGTGCCAGCAGCCCACAGGGTCGAGGCTACACCTTC. Translated, it gives CASSPQGRGYTF. The V and J genes are TRBV3-1 (or the pseudogene TRBV3-2) and TRBJ1-2, with D possibly TRBD1 on 6 matching bases. The CDR3 runs to 12 residues. CDR1 is LGHDT, CDR2 YNNKEL, per germline (reference sequence). With 4 bases removed from V and 8 bases from J, the gap between germline ends came to 11 bases.

The chain is built from TRBV3-1 (or the pseudogene TRBV3-2) and TRBJ2-7; 7 nucleotides agree with TRBD1. Germline trimming cut 0 bases from V and 3 bases from J; bases unmatched to any gene: 14. The CDR3 is 18 amino acids. Germline values: CDR1 LGHDT, CDR2 YNNKEL (reference sequence). CDR3 protein: CASSQDLGFGTAVYEQYF. In DNA form, the CDR3 reads TGTGCCAGCAGCCAAGATCTAGGGTTTGGGACAGCCGTCTACGAGCAGTACTTC.

The chain has TRBV28 and TRBJ1-1; the D is unclear. The CDR3 spans 13 residues. Germline CDR1 is MDHEN and CDR2 is SYDVKM. The V and J ends lost 6 bases and 1 base respectively, with 9 bases between them. Written as DNA, the CDR3 is TGTGCCAGCAGCCTCGGGTCGAACACTGAAGCTTTCTTT. Translated, it gives CASSLGSNTEAFF.

This chain uses TRBV7-2 with TRBJ1-2; D possibly corresponds to TRBD1 (6 bases). The V end lost 2 bases, the J end lost 4 bases, and 20 bases lay between the germline ends. This CDR3 spans 17 amino acids. Per germline, CDR1 SGHTA and CDR2 FQGNSA. The CDR3 sequence: CASSLMGANLSPYGYTF. The CDR3, as DNA: TGTGCCAGCAGCTTAATGGGGGCCAATCTATCCCCCTATGGCTACACCTTC.

The V call is TRBV6-5, the J call TRBJ2-1, with TRBD2 identical over 9 bases. Trimming cost V 0 bases and J 10 bases; bases outside gene matches: 4. Per the germline V gene, CDR1 is MNHEY and CDR2 is SVGAGI. The CDR3 covers 14 residues. The CDR3 spells CASSYSTSGPEQFF. The DNA of the CDR3 is TGTGCCAGCAGTTACTCGACTAGCGGCCCCGAGCAGTTCTTC.

J is TRBJ1-2 and V is TRBV7-2, with D maybe TRBD1 (6 bases). V dropped 2 bases and J dropped 6 bases, with 13 bases sitting between them. CDR3 size: 14 residues. Germline V CDR1 and CDR2: SGHTA, FQGNSA. The CDR3 bases are TGTGCCAGCAGCTTATTGGGGGGGCATGATGGCTACACCTTC. Encoded protein: CASSLLGGHDGYTF. The full variable domain, in which reference TRBV7-2 and TRBJ1-2 provide the parts outside the CDR3, is GAGVSQSPSNKVTEKGKDVELRCDPISGHTALYWYRQSLGQGLEFLIYFQGNSAPDKSGLPSDRFSAERTGGSVSTLTIQRTQQEDSAVYLCASSLLGGHDGYTFGSGTRLTVV.

The sample holds a few counts of this clone. This sequence joins TRBV29-1 and TRBJ1-1; D not resolved. From germline, CDR1 is SQVTM and CDR2 ANQGSEA. Trimming stripped 2 bases from V and 8 bases from J, with 9 bases between. There are 11 residues in the CDR3. The CDR3 sequence: CSVERSEEAFF. CDR3 in DNA: TGCAGCGTTGAAAGGAGTGAAGAAGCTTTCTTT. The full variable domain, rest sourced from reference TRBV29-1 and TRBJ1-1, is SAVISQKPSRDICQRGTSLTIQCQVDSQVTMMFWYRQQPGQSLTLIATANQGSEATYESGFVIDKFPISRPNLTFSTLTVSNMSPEDSSIYLCSVERSEEAFFGQGTRLTVV.

The chain uses TRBV27 and TRBJ2-7; 8 nucleotides align to TRBD2. After removal of 11 bases from V and 7 bases from J, the junction contained 22 bases not matched to a gene. This CDR3 is built from 16 residues. CDR1 MNHEY and CDR2 SMNVEV come from the germline V gene (reference sequence). The CDR3 DNA is TGTGCCGGACCATTCCTTGGGGCGGGGGGTAGGGTTGAGCAGTACTTC. Its translation: CAGPFLGAGGRVEQYF.

This chain joins TRBV7-2 and TRBJ1-6, with 7 positions matching TRBD1. Germline CDR1 and CDR2: SGHTA and FQGNSA. V lost 5 bases, J lost 7 bases, and 5 bases stayed unmatched. The CDR3 is 14 residues long. The CDR3 nucleotides are TGTGCCAGCAGCCCGGGACAGCCAAATTCACCCCTCCACTTT. Translated: CASSPGQPNSPLHF. The full variable domain, with the rest looked up from reference TRBV7-2 and TRBJ1-6, is GAGVSQSPSNKVTEKGKDVELRCDPISGHTALYWYRQSLGQGLEFLIYFQGNSAPDKSGLPSDRFSAERTGGSVSTLTIQRTQQEDSAVYLCASSPGQPNSPLHFGNGTRLTVT.

In DNA form, the CDR3 reads TGTGCCAGCAGCTATGTATCAGGGGTTCCAACTATGGGCTACACCTTC. As protein: CASSYVSGVPTMGYTF. The chain is built from TRBV5-5 and TRBJ1-2; perhaps TRBD1 as D (6 bases). Per germline, CDR1 SGHKS and CDR2 YYEKEE (reference sequence). The CDR3 is made up of 16 amino acids. V dropped 3 bases and J dropped 8 bases, with 23 bases sitting between them.

V is TRBV7-2 and J is TRBJ2-3, with TRBD2 matching 10 bases. V shed 5 bases, J shed 3 bases, and the junction held 5 bases outside the gene matches. This CDR3 is built from 15 residues. Per the germline V gene, CDR1 is SGHTA and CDR2 is FQGNSA. The CDR3 spells CASSINSGGTDTQYF. In DNA form, the CDR3 reads TGTGCCAGCAGCATAAATAGCGGGGGGACAGATACGCAGTATTTT.

This chain uses TRBV6-5 with TRBJ1-6; a weak D match, TRBD1 (6 bases). There are 15 residues in the CDR3. Germline V gene lookup returns CDR1 MNHEY and CDR2 SVGAGI. The V and J ends lost 3 bases and 7 bases respectively, with 13 bases between them. DNA of the CDR3: TGTGCCAGCAGTTATCGGGGGGCGCAAAATTCACCCCTCCACTTT. It encodes CASSYRGAQNSPLHF.

This chain links TRBV9 with TRBJ1-4; tentative D call: TRBD1 (6 bases). This CDR3 comprises 14 residues. CDR1 and CDR2 from the germline V gene are SGDLS and YYNGEE. Trimming left V 3 bases short and J 8 bases short, with 14 bases between. This CDR3 is CASSAEGGDEKLFF. CDR3 nucleotides: TGTGCCAGCAGCGCAGAAGGGGGGGACGAAAAACTGTTTTTT.

The V and J genes are TRBV28 and TRBJ2-5; possibly TRBD1 for D (5 bases). The V end was cut by 7 bases, the J end by 1 base, with 19 bases between. The CDR3 covers 16 residues. The germline V gene encodes CDR1 MDHEN and CDR2 SYDVKM. The CDR3 DNA reads as TGTGCCAGCAAGATGGCGGACACGGCGACCCAAGAGACCCAGTACTTC. The encoded protein is CASKMADTATQETQYF. Variable domain in full (rest from reference TRBV28 and TRBJ2-5): DVKVTQSSRYLVKRTGEKVFLECVQDMDHENMFWYRQDPGLGLRLIYFSYDVKMKEKGDIPEGYSVSREKKERFSLILESASTNQTSMYLCASKMADTATQETQYFGPGTRLLVL.